The clone carrying this T cell receptor (beta chain) has a count of ten or more. The antigen remains undetermined. The record originates from a study of CD8 T cells in ankylosing spondylitis. The study, taken as a whole, reports: A TCR beta motif of eight highly homologous variants appeared characteristic of ankylosing spondylitis blood. Reports say disease-linked clones showed up significantly more in matched ankylosing spondylitis synovial fluid.

One entry per CDR3 protein, called by TCRdb with MiXCR from the 5' RACE reads. The sample includes some 340,000 distinct CDR3 sequences, about 15% of them seen just once. Source material: blood, either unsorted or a sorted T cell fraction (not recorded which). This TCR was recovered from a male donor with ankylosing spondylitis or in good health (not recorded which).

CDR3 protein: CASSQRTGRNTGELFF. The CDR3 DNA follows: TGTGCCAGCAGCCAGAGGACAGGACGGAACACCGGGGAGCTGTTTTTT. The chain combines TRBV3-1 with TRBJ2-2; 7 positions agree with TRBD1. Per germline, CDR1 LGHDT and CDR2 YNNKEL (reference sequence). The length of the CDR3 is 16 residues. The ends lost 3 bases at V and 1 base at J; junction bases unmatched: 5.